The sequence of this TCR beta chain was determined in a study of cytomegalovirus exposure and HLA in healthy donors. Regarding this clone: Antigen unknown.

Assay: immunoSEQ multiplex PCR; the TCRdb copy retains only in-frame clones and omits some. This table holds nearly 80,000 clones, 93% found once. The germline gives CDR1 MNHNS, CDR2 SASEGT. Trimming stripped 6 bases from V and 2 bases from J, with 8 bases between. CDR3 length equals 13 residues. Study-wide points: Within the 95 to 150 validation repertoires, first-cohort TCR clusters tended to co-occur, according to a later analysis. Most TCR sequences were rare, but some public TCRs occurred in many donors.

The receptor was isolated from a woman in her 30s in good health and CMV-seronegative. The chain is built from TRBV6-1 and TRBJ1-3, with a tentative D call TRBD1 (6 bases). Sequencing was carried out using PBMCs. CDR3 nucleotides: TGTGCCAGCAGGGGGACAACTGGAAACACCATATATTTT. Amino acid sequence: CASRGTTGNTIYF.